A single sample is the source of the 22 T cell receptor beta chains below, sequenced in a study of response to subunit inactivated influenza vaccine. TCRdb passed the RT-PCR reads through MiXCR, listing each CDR3 protein once. The data show 800,000 to 1,000,000 distinct CDR3 sequences, around 20% seen once. Sequenced here: PBMCs from blood, sampled roughly 5 days after vaccination. All receptors derive from a man aged 45 to 65 who received an inactivated influenza vaccine.

For the CDR3, the DNA is TGTGCCAGCAGTGGCCGGACGGCCCTGGTGGGCTACACCTTC. It translates to CASSGRTALVGYTF. This rearrangement joins TRBV6-1 to TRBJ1-2; D remains ambiguous. Trimming took off 4 bases at V and 8 bases at J, with 17 bases between the two ends. The germline V gene has CDR1 MNHNS and CDR2 SASEGT. The CDR3 sequence is 14 residues long.

This chain joins TRBV28 and TRBJ2-5; TRBD2 matches at 12 bases. Germline V gene data show CDR1 as MDHEN and CDR2 as SYDVKM. CDR3 size: 16 residues. Trimming cost V 6 bases and J 4 bases; bases outside gene matches: 9. The CDR3 here is CASSVGLAGSRETQYF. As DNA, the CDR3 is TGTGCCAGCAGCGTCGGACTAGCGGGATCCCGAGAGACCCAGTACTTC.

This clonotype came up many times. The chain couples TRBV10-3 to TRBJ2-1; D call uncertain. Trimming removed 4 bases from V and 6 bases from J, with 10 bases in between. Germline CDR1 ENHRY, CDR2 SYGVKD. The CDR3 is 13 amino acids. The CDR3 protein is CAISVSGFNEQFF. CDR3 coding DNA: TGTGCCATCAGTGTTTCGGGTTTCAATGAGCAGTTCTTC.

The sample holds one count of this clonotype. J is TRBJ2-5 and V is TRBV5-6, with 7 bases aligning to TRBD1. With 3 bases clipped from V and 5 bases from J, the junction kept 10 bases outside the gene matches. The CDR3 has 15 residues. CDR1 is SGHDT and CDR2 is YYEEEE in the germline V gene. CDR3 residues: CASSSQGPLVETQYF. The CDR3 DNA reads as TGTGCCAGCAGCTCACAGGGGCCGCTCGTGGAGACCCAGTACTTC.

In this sample, this clonotype turned up a few times. This chain uses TRBV6-2 or TRBV6-3 with TRBJ2-7; 10 nucleotides agree with TRBD2. From germline, CDR1 is MNHEY and CDR2 SVGEGT. After removal of 6 bases from V and 3 bases from J, the junction contained 8 bases not matched to a gene. The CDR3 has 15 amino acids. DNA of the CDR3: TGTGCCAGCAGGCCAGCGGGGGGGCGACTCTACGAGCAGTACTTC. Protein: CASRPAGGRLYEQYF.

The V call is TRBV6-1, the J call TRBJ2-5; tentatively, D is TRBD2 (5 bases). The CDR3 runs to 14 residues. CDR1 and CDR2 from the germline V gene are MNHNS and SASEGT. V lost 7 bases and J 5 bases, leaving 17 bases between the germline ends. CDR3 in amino acids: CASTPHGVRETQYF. The CDR3 bases are TGTGCCAGCACCCCCCACGGGGTGAGGGAGACCCAGTACTTC.

The chain couples TRBV29-1 to TRBJ1-1, with D maybe TRBD1 (5 bases). Germline V gives CDR1 SQVTM, CDR2 ANQGSEA. This CDR3 contains 10 residues. The CDR3 DNA reads TGCAGTGGGGGGAACACTGAAGCTTTCTTT. It yields the protein CSGGNTEAFF.

This clonotype was observed many times. This chain uses TRBV11-2 with TRBJ2-7; no clear D. Trimming took off 3 bases at V and 2 bases at J, with 5 bases between the two ends. CDR3 size: 12 residues. Looked up from germline, CDR1 is SGHAT and CDR2 is FQNNGV. The CDR3 DNA follows: TGTGCCAGCAGCTTGGTTACCTACGAGCAGTACTTC. Amino acids: CASSLVTYEQYF.

A few counts support this clonotype. The V and J genes are TRBV7-8 and TRBJ2-5; TRBD2 matches 8 bases. This CDR3 is 15 amino acids long. Trimming removed 4 bases from V and 3 bases from J; junction bases left unmatched: 7. Per germline, CDR1 SGHVS and CDR2 FQNEAQ. As DNA, the CDR3 is TGTGCCAGCAGCTCAGATAGCGGGATTAAAGAGACCCAGTACTTC. Translation gives CASSSDSGIKETQYF. Full variable domain (missing parts from reference TRBV7-8 and TRBJ2-5): GAGVSQSPRYKVAKRGQDVALRCDPISGHVSLFWYQQALGQGPEFLTYFQNEAQLDKSGLPSDRFFAERPEGSVSTLKIQRTQQEDSAVYLCASSSDSGIKETQYFGPGTRLLVL.

The V gene is TRBV4-3, the J gene TRBJ2-5, with TRBD2 matching 7 bases. CDR3 size: 15 residues. Germline CDR1 is LGHNA and CDR2 is YSLEER. V gave up 0 bases and J gave up 5 bases; unmatched junction bases: 6. CDR3 sequence: CASSQESAAGETQYF. CDR3 sequence (DNA): TGCGCCAGCAGCCAAGAATCGGCAGCGGGGGAGACCCAGTACTTC.

This clonotype was detected only a few times. This chain uses TRBV27 with TRBJ1-1; a weak D match, TRBD1 (5 bases). The CDR3 totals 15 residues. Looked up from germline, CDR1 is MNHEY and CDR2 is SMNVEV (reference sequence). Trimming removed 0 bases at V and 1 base at J, with 9 bases between. CDR3 in amino acids: CASSLSRTPNTEAFF. CDR3 DNA sequence: TGTGCCAGCAGTTTATCTCGGACACCGAACACTGAAGCTTTCTTT.

The chain combines TRBV27 with TRBJ2-3, with 12 bases identical to TRBD2. Trimming took 5 bases from V and 0 from J; bases not matched to a gene: 6. Per the germline V gene, CDR1 is MNHEY and CDR2 is SMNVEV (reference sequence). The CDR3 sequence is 17 residues long. The CDR3 DNA follows: TGTGCCAGCAGTCCCCTAGCGGGAGGGCCGAGCACAGATACGCAGTATTTT. It specifies CASSPLAGGPSTDTQYF.

This clonotype was found many times. The junction departs from the called germline gene at one end, perhaps through a read error. V usage is TRBV12-3 or TRBV12-4 and J usage is TRBJ2-1; 11 bases are a match to TRBD2. This CDR3 contains 19 residues. In nucleotides, the CDR3 is TGTGCCAGTAGTTATCCGGGACTAGCGGAACGCAGCTCCTACAATGAGCAGTTCTTC. Its translation: CASSYPGLAERSSYNEQFF.

In this sample, this clonotype turned up a few times. This chain links TRBV4-2 with TRBJ2-5; D is unclear. This CDR3 has 13 residues. V shed 0 bases and J shed 4 bases, with 6 bases lying between them. Germline CDR1 LGHNA, CDR2 YNFKEQ. In nucleotides, the CDR3 is TGTGCCAGCAGCCAAGAGGCCAGAGAGACCCAGTACTTC. It is translated as CASSQEARETQYF.

This clonotype has a handful of counts. This sequence joins TRBV7-9 and TRBJ1-6, with 8 bases that match TRBD1. Germline V CDR1 and CDR2: SEHNR, FQNEAQ (reference sequence). V lost 3 bases to trimming and J lost 9 bases; unmatched junction nucleotides: 7. The CDR3 covers 15 residues. In nucleotides, the CDR3 is TGTGCCAGCAGCTTCGGGACAGGCACGTCTTCACCCCTCCACTTT. Residues: CASSFGTGTSSPLHF.

This clonotype was counted a few times. V gene TRBV12-3 or TRBV12-4 combines with J gene TRBJ2-7, with 7 bases identical to TRBD1. The junction had 5 bases not matched to a gene; V was cut back by 6 bases and J by 6 bases. CDR3 size: 12 residues. The CDR3 sequence: CASSATGPEQYF. CDR3 in DNA: TGTGCCAGCAGCGCGACAGGGCCCGAGCAGTACTTC.

The chain employs TRBV19 and TRBJ1-5, with D possibly matching TRBD1 (5 bases). The CDR3 is made up of 15 amino acids. Germline loops: CDR1 LNHDA, CDR2 SQIVND (reference sequence). Trimming took 1 base from V and 6 from J, leaving 13 bases between them. The CDR3 nucleotides read TGTGCCAGTAGTATAGGGGCAGGGCCAAGTCAGCCCCAGCATTTT. It yields the protein CASSIGAGPSQPQHF.

This chain links TRBV30 with TRBJ2-7, with TRBD1 as a possible D gene (6 bases). This CDR3 has 12 amino acids. CDR1 and CDR2 (germline): GTSNPN, SVGIG (reference sequence). Trimming took 5 bases from V and 6 from J, leaving 14 bases between them. CDR3 loop: CAWGIGGSEQYF. The CDR3 region has the DNA TGTGCCTGGGGAATAGGGGGTTCCGAGCAGTACTTC.

CDR3 sequence (DNA): TGCAGTGCTAGTGATCTAGGGGCAGATACGCAGTATTTT. This translates into CSASDLGADTQYF. The chain recombines TRBV20-1 with TRBJ2-3; D is possibly TRBD1 (5 bases). This CDR3 is built from 13 residues. Looked up from germline, CDR1 is DFQATT and CDR2 is SNEGSKA (reference sequence). Trimming removed 3 bases from V and 4 bases from J, with 11 bases in between.

This clonotype was picked up a small number of times. The chain combines TRBV20-1 with TRBJ2-1, with TRBD1 identical over 8 bases. V lost 1 base to trimming and J lost 7 bases; unmatched junction nucleotides: 12. Germline CDR1 reads DFQATT; CDR2 reads SNEGSKA (reference sequence). The CDR3 is 16 residues long. CDR3 sequence (DNA): TGCAGTGCTAGAGGCACCGGGACAGGAAAGCTTAATGAGCAGTTCTTC. It specifies CSARGTGTGKLNEQFF.

V gene TRBV18 combines with J gene TRBJ2-1; D is undetermined. Deletions cut 2 bases from V and 3 bases from J, with 14 bases between. CDR1 is KGHSH and CDR2 is LQKENI in the germline V gene. CDR3 length equals 16 residues. The CDR3 spells CASSPIVLGVYNEQFF. In DNA, the CDR3 is TGTGCCAGCTCACCAATTGTCTTAGGAGTCTACAATGAGCAGTTCTTC.

The chain has TRBV7-9 and TRBJ2-7; no clear D. CDR3 size: 11 residues. Germline V lookup: CDR1 SEHNR, CDR2 FQNEAQ (reference sequence). V was cut by 8 bases and J by 1 base, with 6 bases left in between. DNA for the CDR3: TGTGCCAGCGAAGAGTCCTACGAGCAGTACTTC. It encodes CASEESYEQYF.